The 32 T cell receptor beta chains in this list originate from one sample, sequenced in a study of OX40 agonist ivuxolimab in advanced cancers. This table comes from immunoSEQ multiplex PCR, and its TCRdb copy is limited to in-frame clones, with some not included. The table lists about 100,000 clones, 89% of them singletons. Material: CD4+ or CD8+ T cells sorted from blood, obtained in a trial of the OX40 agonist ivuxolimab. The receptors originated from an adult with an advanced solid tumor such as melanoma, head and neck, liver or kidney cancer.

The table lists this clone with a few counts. As DNA, the CDR3 is TGTGCCAGCAGCGTAGTAGCAGCAGATACGCAGTATTTT. It yields the protein CASSVVAADTQYF. This sequence joins TRBV9 and TRBJ2-3; no clear D gene. The germline gives CDR1 SGDLS, CDR2 YYNGEE. This CDR3 region has 13 residues. V was clipped by 0 bases and J by 4 bases, with 6 bases between them.

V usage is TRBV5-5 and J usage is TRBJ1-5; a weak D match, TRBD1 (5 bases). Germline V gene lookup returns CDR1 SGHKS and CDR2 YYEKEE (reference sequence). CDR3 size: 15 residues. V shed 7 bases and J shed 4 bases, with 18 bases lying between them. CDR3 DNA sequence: TGTGCCAGCGATCCAGACGGGGGACGAAATCAGCCCCAGCATTTT. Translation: CASDPDGGRNQPQHF.

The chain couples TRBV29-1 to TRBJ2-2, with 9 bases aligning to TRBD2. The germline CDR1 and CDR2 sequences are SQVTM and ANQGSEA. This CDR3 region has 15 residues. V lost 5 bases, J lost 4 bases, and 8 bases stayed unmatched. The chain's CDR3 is CSVPPAGGGTGELFF. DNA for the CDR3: TGCAGCGTTCCCCCAGCGGGAGGAGGCACCGGGGAGCTGTTTTTT.

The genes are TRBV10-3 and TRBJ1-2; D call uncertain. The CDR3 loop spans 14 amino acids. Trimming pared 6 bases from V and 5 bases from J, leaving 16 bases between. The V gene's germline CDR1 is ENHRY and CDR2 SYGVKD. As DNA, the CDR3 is TGTGCCATCAGAGCAGCTCTCGCGGGATATGGCTACACCTTC. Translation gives CAIRAALAGYGYTF.

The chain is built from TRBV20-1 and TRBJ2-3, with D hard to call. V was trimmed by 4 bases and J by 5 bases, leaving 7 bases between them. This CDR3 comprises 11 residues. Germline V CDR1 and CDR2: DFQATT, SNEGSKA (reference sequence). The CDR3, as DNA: TGCAGTGCTATAAGGCGAGATACGCAGTATTTT. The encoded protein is CSAIRRDTQYF.

The DNA for the CDR3 is TGTGCCAGTAGTATAATAGGCCAGTCCTCTGGAAACACCATATATTTT. Translating gives CASSIIGQSSGNTIYF. The chain couples TRBV19 to TRBJ1-3; D is uncertain. Germline V gives CDR1 LNHDA, CDR2 SQIVND (reference sequence). There are 16 residues in the CDR3. V gave up 2 bases and J gave up 0 bases, with 11 bases separating them.

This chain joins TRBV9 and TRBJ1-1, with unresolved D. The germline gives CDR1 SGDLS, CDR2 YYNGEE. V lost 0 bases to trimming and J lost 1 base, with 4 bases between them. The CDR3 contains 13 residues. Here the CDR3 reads CASSVEGNTEAFF. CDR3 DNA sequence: TGTGCCAGCAGCGTAGAGGGGAACACTGAAGCTTTCTTT.

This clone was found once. The CDR3 sequence is CASSSGTSGRAAEQYF. The DNA of the CDR3 is TGTGCCAGCAGCTCTGGGACTAGCGGGAGGGCTGCCGAGCAGTACTTC. The chain combines TRBV5-4 with TRBJ2-7, with TRBD2 identical over 16 bases. The germline V gene has CDR1 SGHNT and CDR2 YYREEE (reference sequence). The CDR3 sequence is 16 residues long. V was clipped by 3 bases and J by 6 bases; unmatched bases: 6.

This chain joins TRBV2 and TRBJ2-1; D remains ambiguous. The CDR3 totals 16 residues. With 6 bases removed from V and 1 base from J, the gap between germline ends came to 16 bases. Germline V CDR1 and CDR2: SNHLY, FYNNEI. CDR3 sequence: CASSEKAQWSYNEQFF. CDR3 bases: TGTGCCAGCAGCGAGAAGGCACAATGGTCCTACAATGAGCAGTTCTTC.

CDR3 coding DNA: TGTGCCAGCAGCCAAGGGACTAGCGGTGCCAGCACAGATACGCAGTATTTT. This encodes CASSQGTSGASTDTQYF. The chain carries TRBV4-2 and TRBJ2-3, with 10 bases lining up with TRBD2. CDR1 is LGHNA, CDR2 YNFKEQ, per germline. CDR3 length equals 17 residues. V was pared by 1 base and J by 0 bases, with 4 bases of the junction left unmatched.

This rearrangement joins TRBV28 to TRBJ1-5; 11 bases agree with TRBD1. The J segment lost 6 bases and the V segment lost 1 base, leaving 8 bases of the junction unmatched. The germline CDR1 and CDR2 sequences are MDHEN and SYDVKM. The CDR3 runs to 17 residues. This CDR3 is CASSLSGTGGFGQPQHF. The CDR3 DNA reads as TGTGCCAGCAGTTTATCCGGGACAGGGGGTTTTGGTCAGCCCCAGCATTTT.

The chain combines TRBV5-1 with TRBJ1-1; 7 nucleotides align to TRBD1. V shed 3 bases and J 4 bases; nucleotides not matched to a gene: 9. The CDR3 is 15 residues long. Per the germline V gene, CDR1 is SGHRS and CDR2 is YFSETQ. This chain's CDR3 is CASSWQTGSITEAFF. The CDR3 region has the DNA TGCGCCAGCAGCTGGCAGACAGGGAGTATCACTGAAGCTTTCTTT.

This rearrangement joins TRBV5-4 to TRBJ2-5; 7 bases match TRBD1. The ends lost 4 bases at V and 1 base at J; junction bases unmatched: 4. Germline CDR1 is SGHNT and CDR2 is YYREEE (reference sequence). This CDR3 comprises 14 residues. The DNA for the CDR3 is TGTGCCAGCAGCCTACAGGGGACCCAAGAGACCCAGTACTTC. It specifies CASSLQGTQETQYF. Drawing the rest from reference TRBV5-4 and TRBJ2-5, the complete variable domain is ETGVTQSPTHLIKTRGQQVTLRCSSQSGHNTVSWYQQALGQGPQFIFQYYREEENGRGNFPPRFSGLQFPNYSSELNVNALELDDSALYLCASSLQGTQETQYFGPGTRLLVL.

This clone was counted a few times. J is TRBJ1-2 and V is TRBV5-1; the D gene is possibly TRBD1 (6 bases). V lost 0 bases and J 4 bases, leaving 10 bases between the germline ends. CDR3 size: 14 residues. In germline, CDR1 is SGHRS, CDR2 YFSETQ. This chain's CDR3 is CASSLGTDIYGYTF. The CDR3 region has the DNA TGCGCCAGCAGCTTGGGGACAGATATCTATGGCTACACCTTC.

CDR3 coding DNA: TGTGCCTGGAGTTCCCTAGCGGGGGGTTATGACACCGGGGAGCTGTTTTTT. The encoded protein is CAWSSLAGGYDTGELFF. V usage is TRBV30 and J usage is TRBJ2-2, with 11 bases that match TRBD2. V lost 2 bases to trimming and J lost 3 bases; unmatched junction nucleotides: 8. CDR1 and CDR2 from the germline V gene are GTSNPN and SVGIG (reference sequence). CDR3 length: 17 residues.

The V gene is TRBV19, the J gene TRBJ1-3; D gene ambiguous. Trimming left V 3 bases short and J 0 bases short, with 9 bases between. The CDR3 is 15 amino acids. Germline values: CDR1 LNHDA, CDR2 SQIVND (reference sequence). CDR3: CASSILSSSGNTIYF. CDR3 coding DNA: TGTGCCAGTAGTATTCTCTCCTCCTCTGGAAACACCATATATTTT.

The CDR3 loop is CASSFWGNEKLFF. In DNA form, the CDR3 reads TGTGCCAGCAGCTTCTGGGGGAATGAAAAACTGTTTTTT. This chain joins TRBV7-9 and TRBJ1-4, with D perhaps matching TRBD1 (5 bases). The CDR3 contains 13 residues. Germline CDR1 and CDR2: SEHNR and FQNEAQ (reference sequence). Trimming shortened V by 3 bases and J by 5 bases, and 7 bases separated the two germline ends.

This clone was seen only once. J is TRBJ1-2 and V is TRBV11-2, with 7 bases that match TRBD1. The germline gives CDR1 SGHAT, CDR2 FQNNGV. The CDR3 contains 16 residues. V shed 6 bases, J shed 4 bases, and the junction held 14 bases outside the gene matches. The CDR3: CASRETGQATGYGYTF. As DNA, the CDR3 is TGTGCCAGCAGGGAAACCGGACAGGCCACGGGCTATGGCTACACCTTC.

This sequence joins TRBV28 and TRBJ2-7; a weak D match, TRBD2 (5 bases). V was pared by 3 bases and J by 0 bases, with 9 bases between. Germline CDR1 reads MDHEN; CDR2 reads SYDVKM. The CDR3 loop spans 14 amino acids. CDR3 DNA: TGTGCCAGCAGTTTGTCGCTAGCCTCCTACGAGCAGTACTTC. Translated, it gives CASSLSLASYEQYF.

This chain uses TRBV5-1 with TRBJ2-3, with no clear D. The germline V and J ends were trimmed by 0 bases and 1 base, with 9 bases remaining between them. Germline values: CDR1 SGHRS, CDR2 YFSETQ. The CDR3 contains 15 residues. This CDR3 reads CASSLGVPGTDTQYF. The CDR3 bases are TGCGCCAGCAGCTTGGGGGTTCCCGGCACAGATACGCAGTATTTT.

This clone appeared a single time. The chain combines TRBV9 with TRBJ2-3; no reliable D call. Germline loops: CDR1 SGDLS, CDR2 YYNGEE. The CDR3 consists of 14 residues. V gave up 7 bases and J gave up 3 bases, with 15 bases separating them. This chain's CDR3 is CASQRGLRTDTQYF. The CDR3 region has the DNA TGTGCCAGCCAACGTGGGCTCAGAACAGATACGCAGTATTTT.

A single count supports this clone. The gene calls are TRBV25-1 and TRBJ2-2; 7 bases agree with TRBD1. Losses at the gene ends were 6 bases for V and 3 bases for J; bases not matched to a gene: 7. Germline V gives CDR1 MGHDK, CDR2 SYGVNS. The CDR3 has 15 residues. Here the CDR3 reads CASRGIGTDTGELFF. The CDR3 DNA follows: TGTGCCAGCAGGGGGATTGGGACAGACACCGGGGAGCTGTTTTTT.

The CDR3 DNA reads TGTGCCAGCAGCTTAGAAGTCGGGGGGGCCTACGAGCAGTACTTC. This translates into CASSLEVGGAYEQYF. This chain connects TRBV11-2 to TRBJ2-7; 8 nucleotides align to TRBD2. The CDR3 length is 15 residues. V lost 0 bases, J lost 2 bases, and 3 bases stayed unmatched. Germline assignment: CDR1 SGHAT and CDR2 FQNNGV.

CDR3 nucleotide sequence: TGTGCCAGCAGCAGGGGGATCGACACTGAAGCTTTCTTT. Translating it yields CASSRGIDTEAFF. This chain uses TRBV6-1 with TRBJ1-1, with 7 nucleotides matching TRBD1. J lost 3 bases, V lost 6 bases, and 4 bases had no gene match. Looked up from germline, CDR1 is MNHNS and CDR2 is SASEGT. The length of the CDR3 is 13 residues.

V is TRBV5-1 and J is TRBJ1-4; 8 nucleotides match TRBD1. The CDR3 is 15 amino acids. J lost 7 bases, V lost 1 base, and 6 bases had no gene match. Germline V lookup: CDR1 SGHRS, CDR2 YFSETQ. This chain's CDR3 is CASSLLQGGSEKLFF. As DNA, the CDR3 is TGCGCCAGCAGCTTGTTACAGGGGGGGAGTGAAAAACTGTTTTTT.

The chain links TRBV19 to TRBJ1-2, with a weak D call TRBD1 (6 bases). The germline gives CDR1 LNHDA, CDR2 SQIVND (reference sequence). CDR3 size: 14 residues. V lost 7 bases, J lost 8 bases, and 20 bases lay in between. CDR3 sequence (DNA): TGTGCCAGTAACCTCCCGGGACAAGGGGAAGGCTACACCTTC. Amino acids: CASNLPGQGEGYTF.

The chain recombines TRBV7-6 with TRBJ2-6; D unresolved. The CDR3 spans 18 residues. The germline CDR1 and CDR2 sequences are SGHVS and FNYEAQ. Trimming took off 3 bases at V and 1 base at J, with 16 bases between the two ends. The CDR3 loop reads CASSFNLRLSSGANVLTF. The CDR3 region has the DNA TGTGCCAGCAGCTTCAACCTCCGACTCAGTTCTGGGGCCAACGTCCTGACTTTC.

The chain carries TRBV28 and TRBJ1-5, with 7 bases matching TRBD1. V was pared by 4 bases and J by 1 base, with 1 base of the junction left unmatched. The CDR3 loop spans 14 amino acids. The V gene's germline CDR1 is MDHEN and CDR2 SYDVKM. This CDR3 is CASSSQGSNQPQHF. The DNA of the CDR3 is TGTGCCAGCAGTTCACAGGGGAGCAATCAGCCCCAGCATTTT. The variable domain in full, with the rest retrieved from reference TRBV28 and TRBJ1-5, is DVKVTQSSRYLVKRTGEKVFLECVQDMDHENMFWYRQDPGLGLRLIYFSYDVKMKEKGDIPEGYSVSREKKERFSLILESASTNQTSMYLCASSSQGSNQPQHFGDGTRLSIL.

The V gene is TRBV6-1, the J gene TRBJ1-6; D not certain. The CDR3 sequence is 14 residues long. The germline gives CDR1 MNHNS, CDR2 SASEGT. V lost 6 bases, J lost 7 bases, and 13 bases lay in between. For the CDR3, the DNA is TGTGCCAGCAGACGAGGGCCGGGGAATTCACCCCTCCACTTT. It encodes CASRRGPGNSPLHF.

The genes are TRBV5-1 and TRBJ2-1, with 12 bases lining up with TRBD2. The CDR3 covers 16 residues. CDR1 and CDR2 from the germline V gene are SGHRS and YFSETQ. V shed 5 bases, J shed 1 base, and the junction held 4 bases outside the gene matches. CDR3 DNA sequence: TGCGCCAGCAGTGAGACTAGCGGGAGTTCCTACAATGAGCAGTTCTTC. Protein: CASSETSGSSYNEQFF.

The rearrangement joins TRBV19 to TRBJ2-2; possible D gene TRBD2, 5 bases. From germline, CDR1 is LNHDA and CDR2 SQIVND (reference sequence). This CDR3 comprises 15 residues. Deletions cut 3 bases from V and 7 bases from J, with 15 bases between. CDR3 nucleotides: TGTGCCAGTAGTATTGAGGGTTTTAGGGACGGGGAGCTGTTTTTT. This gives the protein CASSIEGFRDGELFF. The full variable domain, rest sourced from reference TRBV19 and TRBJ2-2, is DGGITQSPKYLFRKEGQNVTLSCEQNLNHDAMYWYRQDPGQGLRLIYYSQIVNDFQKGDIAEGYSVSREKKESFPLTVTSAQKNPTAFYLCASSIEGFRDGELFFGEGSRLTVL.

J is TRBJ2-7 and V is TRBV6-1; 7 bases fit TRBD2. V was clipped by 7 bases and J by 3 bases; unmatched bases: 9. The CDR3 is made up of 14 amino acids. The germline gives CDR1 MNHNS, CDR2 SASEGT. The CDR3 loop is CASTGRNSLYEQYF. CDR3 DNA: TGTGCCAGCACCGGGAGGAACTCCCTCTACGAGCAGTACTTC.